The clone carrying this T cell receptor (beta chain) was detected ten times or more. Its antigen is as yet unknown. Graves' hyperthyroidism was deemed stable absent ophthalmopathy progression within 18 months. There were TCR beta CDR3 regions amplified from RNA transcripts. Researchers ran a first-round RT-PCR on the TCR CDR3 using the HTBI primer set. TCRdb independently ran MiXCR on the multiplex PCR reads; one entry per CDR3 protein. The sample records more than 300,000 distinct CDR3 sequences, 11% to 15% being singletons. The sample comes from a study of T cells in Graves' hyperthyroidism and ophthalmopathy. Overall study: Peripheral blood collection took place at initial diagnosis, before any treatment. Whole-study findings and limits: In the blood, most expanded thyroid clonotypes above 0.001 appeared as well.

The CDR3 spans 15 residues. The V end lost 1 base, the J end lost 4 bases, and 11 bases lay between the germline ends. Germline CDR1 and CDR2: MDHEN and SYDVKM. Sequencing was performed on blood. The source is a woman aged 25 to 39 with Graves' hyperthyroidism. This sequence joins TRBV28 and TRBJ2-1; D perhaps matches TRBD1 (5 bases). The CDR3 bases are TGTGCCAGCAGTTTATTGGTGACAGAGTACAATGAGCAGTTCTTC. This sequence encodes CASSLLVTEYNEQFF.